The 21 T cell receptor beta chains below come from one sample, sequenced in a study of T cell responses to AZD1222 COVID-19 vaccine. Produced via immunoSEQ multiplex PCR; TCRdb's table is partial and in-frame only. The table has some 190,000 clones, 85% to 90% seen once; the top ten hold 6.5% to 7%. Sequenced material: peripheral blood, taken on day 0 of AZD1222 vaccination. The source is an adult in good health.

The V gene is TRBV29-1, the J gene TRBJ1-4; no clear D gene. The CDR3 runs 13 residues. The germline V gene encodes CDR1 SQVTM and CDR2 ANQGSEA. Trimming took 1 base from V and 3 from J, leaving 6 bases between them. The chain's CDR3 is CSVEASPNEKLFF. Written as DNA, the CDR3 is TGCAGCGTTGAAGCCTCACCTAATGAAAAACTGTTTTTT.

This clone was seen a single time. The chain links TRBV27 to TRBJ2-3; TRBD2 matches at 13 bases. V dropped 3 bases and J dropped 0; count of bases not matched to a gene: 6. The germline gives CDR1 MNHEY, CDR2 SMNVEV (reference sequence). The CDR3 is made up of 18 amino acids. The CDR3 DNA is TGTGCCAGCAGTTTGTGGGGACTAGCGGGGAAGAGCACAGATACGCAGTATTTT. It translates to CASSLWGLAGKSTDTQYF.

The chain combines TRBV28 with TRBJ1-4; tentative D call: TRBD1 (5 bases). The germline V gene encodes CDR1 MDHEN and CDR2 SYDVKM. Deletions cut 5 bases from V and 11 bases from J, with 15 bases between. The length of the CDR3 is 13 residues. The CDR3 here is CASSRPGKGKLFF. The CDR3 DNA reads as TGTGCCAGCAGTAGACCCGGGAAGGGGAAACTGTTTTTT. The full variable domain, with the rest looked up from reference TRBV28 and TRBJ1-4, is DVKVTQSSRYLVKRTGEKVFLECVQDMDHENMFWYRQDPGLGLRLIYFSYDVKMKEKGDIPEGYSVSREKKERFSLILESASTNQTSMYLCASSRPGKGKLFFGSGTQLSVL.

This clone was observed a few times. The V call is TRBV12-1, the J call TRBJ2-3; the table's D call TRBD2 went unverified against the DNA. TRBV12-1 is given as a pseudogene. CDR3 length: 16 amino acids. Here the CDR3 DNA reads TGTGCCAGCAGCTTTGTGCGGGGGGAATGCACAGATACGCAGTATTTT. Amino acids: CASSFVRGECTDTQYF.

The chain has TRBV28 and TRBJ1-5; D remains ambiguous. The CDR3 length is 15 residues. CDR1 MDHEN and CDR2 SYDVKM come from the germline V gene. The V end was cut by 2 bases, the J end by 6 bases, with 14 bases between. The CDR3 reads CASSLSVGGFQPQHF. DNA for the CDR3: TGTGCCAGCAGTTTAAGCGTGGGAGGTTTTCAGCCCCAGCATTTT.

The rearrangement links TRBV5-4 to TRBJ2-7; D uncertain. The CDR3 consists of 11 residues. CDR1 and CDR2 (germline): SGHNT, YYREEE (reference sequence). V gave up 1 base and J gave up 7 bases, with 6 bases separating them. The CDR3, as DNA: TGTGCCAGCAGCTTGCCGTCAGAGCAGTACGTC. It translates to CASSLPSEQYV.

The gene calls are TRBV21-1 and TRBJ1-6; TRBD1, the table's D call, lacks a check against the DNA. TRBV21-1 is given as a pseudogene. The CDR3 is made up of 14 amino acids. This chain's CDR3 is CASTCDSVGSPLHF. The CDR3 DNA follows: TGTGCCAGCACCTGTGACAGTGTGGGTTCACCCCTCCACTTT.

The chain carries TRBV9 and TRBJ2-1, with D possibly being TRBD2 (6 bases). The length of the CDR3 is 14 residues. Trimming took 0 bases from V and 6 from J, leaving 10 bases between them. Germline CDR1 reads SGDLS; CDR2 reads YYNGEE. The DNA for the CDR3 is TGTGCCAGCAGCGTAGAGGACTACCGCAATGAGCAGTTCTTC. This gives the protein CASSVEDYRNEQFF.

The chain recombines TRBV27 with TRBJ2-7; 9 nucleotides align to TRBD2. Unmatched junction bases numbered 4, after V lost 3 bases and J lost 1 base. Germline V lookup: CDR1 MNHEY, CDR2 SMNVEV (reference sequence). This CDR3 spans 15 amino acids. CDR3 bases: TGTGCCAGCAGTTTTTTAGCGGGGGATTCCTACGAGCAGTACTTC. It is translated as CASSFLAGDSYEQYF.

The chain has TRBV7-9 and TRBJ2-1; 13 bases fit TRBD2. CDR3 length: 16 residues. The germline gives CDR1 SEHNR, CDR2 FQNEAQ (reference sequence). Unmatched junction bases numbered 8, after V lost 8 bases and J lost 4 bases. The CDR3 nucleotides are TGTGCCAGCCCTCCCGGGACTAGCGGGGATTACAATGAGCAGTTCTTC. Translating gives CASPPGTSGDYNEQFF.

The rearrangement uses TRBV28 and TRBJ2-3; 7 bases line up with TRBD2. This CDR3 is built from 13 residues. V shed 10 bases, J shed 2 bases, and the junction held 6 bases outside the gene matches. Germline lookup yields CDR1 MDHEN and CDR2 SYDVKM. The CDR3 loop is CAIERGSTDTQYF. CDR3 in DNA: TGTGCCATAGAGCGGGGATCCACAGATACGCAGTATTTT.

In DNA, the CDR3 is TGTGCCAGCAGCATAGGCCCCAGGACAATCTACGAGCAGTACTTC. This encodes CASSIGPRTIYEQYF. V and J are TRBV3-1 (or the pseudogene TRBV3-2) and TRBJ2-7, with D perhaps TRBD1 (5 bases). CDR3 length: 15 residues. Trimming took off 5 bases at V and 3 bases at J, with 17 bases between the two ends. Germline V gives CDR1 LGHDT, CDR2 YNNKEL (reference sequence).

The V call is TRBV11-2, the J call TRBJ2-7; 9 bases agree with TRBD1. Germline values: CDR1 SGHAT, CDR2 FQNNGV. CDR3 length: 16 amino acids. Trimming at V came to 5 bases and at J to 0 bases, leaving 8 bases not matched to a gene. The CDR3 DNA sequence: TGTGCCAGCAGCCGTTCCGACAGGGGGAGCTCCTACGAGCAGTACGTC. Amino acid sequence: CASSRSDRGSSYEQYV.

This clone was recorded only once. The V gene is TRBV24-1, the J gene TRBJ2-5; D is undetermined. The V end lost 6 bases, the J end lost 2 bases, and 9 bases lay between the germline ends. CDR3 length equals 13 residues. CDR1 is KGHDR, CDR2 SFDVKD, per germline. The CDR3 sequence is CATSKGNQETQYF. CDR3 coding DNA: TGTGCCACCAGTAAGGGAAATCAAGAGACCCAGTACTTC.

The chain links TRBV6-1 to TRBJ1-4, with D hard to call. Deletions cut 1 base from V and 2 bases from J, with 11 bases between. CDR3 size: 16 residues. CDR1 is MNHNS and CDR2 is SASEGT in the germline V gene. The CDR3 region is CASSEVAEGTNEKLFF. CDR3 bases: TGTGCCAGCAGTGAAGTAGCAGAAGGGACTAATGAAAAACTGTTTTTT.

This clone was recorded a few times. The rearrangement uses TRBV19 and TRBJ1-2, with D perhaps TRBD1 (5 bases). This CDR3 is built from 16 residues. Germline loops: CDR1 LNHDA, CDR2 SQIVND (reference sequence). Trimming removed 5 bases at V and 4 bases at J, with 20 bases between. CDR3 coding DNA: TGTGCCAGTAGTTCGTGGACGGGGACCGGGGGCTATGGCTACACCTTC. Translating gives CASSSWTGTGGYGYTF. Full variable domain (rest looked up from reference TRBV19 and TRBJ1-2): DGGITQSPKYLFRKEGQNVTLSCEQNLNHDAMYWYRQDPGQGLRLIYYSQIVNDFQKGDIAEGYSVSREKKESFPLTVTSAQKNPTAFYLCASSSWTGTGGYGYTFGSGTRLTVV.

The gene calls are TRBV10-2 and TRBJ2-3, with 7 bases identical to TRBD2. The germline CDR1 and CDR2 sequences are WSHSY and SAAADI. The length of the CDR3 is 15 residues. V trimming: 3 bases; J trimming: 5 bases; junction bases outside the gene matches: 8. CDR3 region: CASSDRTRRGDTQYF. The CDR3 coding sequence is TGCGCCAGCAGTGACCGGACTAGGAGGGGAGATACGCAGTATTTT.

This clone was seen just once. The V call is TRBV27, the J call TRBJ1-5; D unclear. CDR1 MNHEY and CDR2 SMNVEV come from the germline V gene (reference sequence). This CDR3 region has 15 residues. V was shortened by 6 bases and J by 7 bases, with 19 bases between the two germline ends. CDR3 nucleotides: TGTGCCAGCAGCACGACGGATGCAGGCCGCCAGCCCCAGCATTTT. It specifies CASSTTDAGRQPQHF.

This sequence joins TRBV7-8 and TRBJ1-3; D uncertain. V was shortened by 2 bases and J by 2 bases, with 7 bases between the two germline ends. The CDR3 contains 14 residues. Germline V CDR1 and CDR2: SGHVS, FQNEAQ. CDR3 sequence (DNA): TGTGCCAGCAGCTTACCGGGGACTGGAAACACCATATATTTT. Encoded protein: CASSLPGTGNTIYF. The full variable domain, with the rest looked up from reference TRBV7-8 and TRBJ1-3, is GAGVSQSPRYKVAKRGQDVALRCDPISGHVSLFWYQQALGQGPEFLTYFQNEAQLDKSGLPSDRFFAERPEGSVSTLKIQRTQQEDSAVYLCASSLPGTGNTIYFGEGSWLTVV.

The chain is built from TRBV27 and TRBJ2-3; D remains unclear. Trimming took 5 bases from V and 0 from J, leaving 18 bases between them. CDR3 size: 17 residues. Per germline, CDR1 MNHEY and CDR2 SMNVEV (reference sequence). In DNA form, the CDR3 reads TGTGCCAGCAGTCTGAGGTTTCCGGCTCTGAGCACAGATACGCAGTATTTT. The encoded protein is CASSLRFPALSTDTQYF.

The sample holds one count of this clone. V usage is TRBV3-1 (or the pseudogene TRBV3-2) and J usage is TRBJ1-3; 9 nucleotides agree with TRBD1. J lost 0 bases, V lost 5 bases, and 8 bases had no gene match. This CDR3 has 17 residues. Germline-derived CDR1 and CDR2 are LGHDT and YNNKEL (reference sequence). This CDR3 reads CASSKGQGLSSGNTIYF. CDR3 nucleotides: TGTGCCAGCAGCAAGGGACAGGGTCTAAGCTCTGGAAACACCATATATTTT.